This TCR beta chain was sequenced for a study of cytomegalovirus exposure and HLA in healthy donors. Study-level points and caveats: An observed cluster of highly shared sequence variants was recorded as a likely sequencing artifact. The classifier reportedly diagnosed cytomegalovirus status with high specificity and sensitivity. Researchers reported in a later analysis that a missense DCLRE1C variant was tied to TCR beta V- and J-gene trimming. While the bulk of TCR sequences proved rare, some public TCRs turned up in many donors.

The PCR had 60 Vbeta and 13 Jbeta primers. Libraries were prepared by immunoSEQ multiplex PCR; TCRdb keeps only in-frame clonotypes and omits some of them. Here the sample spans approximately 120,000 clones, around 77% being singletons. Germline loops: CDR1 SGHDT, CDR2 YYEEEE. This CDR3 region has 15 residues. V was clipped by 4 bases and J by 3 bases, with 11 bases between them. Comment on this clone: Antigen specificity is unknown.

The sample was PBMCs. The J gene is TRBJ2-6, the V gene TRBV5-6; no clear D gene. The source of this sequence is a man aged 45 to 65 in good health and CMV-seronegative. CDR3 protein: CASSPGFGGANVLTF. CDR3 in DNA: TGTGCCAGCAGCCCAGGTTTCGGTGGGGCCAACGTCCTGACTTTC.